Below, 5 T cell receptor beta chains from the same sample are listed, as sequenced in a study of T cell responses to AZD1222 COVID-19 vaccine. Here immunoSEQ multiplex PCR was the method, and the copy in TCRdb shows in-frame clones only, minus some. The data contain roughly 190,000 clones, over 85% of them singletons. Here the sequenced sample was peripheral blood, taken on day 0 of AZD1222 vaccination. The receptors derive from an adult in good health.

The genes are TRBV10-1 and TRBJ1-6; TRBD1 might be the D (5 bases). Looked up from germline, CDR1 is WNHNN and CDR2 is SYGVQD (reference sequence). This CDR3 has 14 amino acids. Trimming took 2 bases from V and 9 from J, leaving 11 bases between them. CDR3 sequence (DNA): TGCGCCAGCAGTGAGGGGGGGGGTGCTTCACCCCTCCACTTT. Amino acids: CASSEGGGASPLHF.

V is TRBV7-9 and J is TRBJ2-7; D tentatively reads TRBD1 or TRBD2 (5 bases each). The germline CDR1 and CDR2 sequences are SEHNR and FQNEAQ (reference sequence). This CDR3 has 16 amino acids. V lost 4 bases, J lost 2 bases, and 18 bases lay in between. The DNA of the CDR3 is TGTGCCAGCAGCTCAGACGGGACCGAGAACCCCTACGAGCAGTACTTC. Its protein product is CASSSDGTENPYEQYF. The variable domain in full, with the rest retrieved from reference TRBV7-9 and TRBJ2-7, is DTGVSQNPRHKITKRGQNVTFRCDPISEHNRLYWYRQTLGQGPEFLTYFQNEAQLEKSRLLSDRFSAERPKGSFSTLEIQRTEQGDSAMYLCASSSDGTENPYEQYFGPGTRLTVT.

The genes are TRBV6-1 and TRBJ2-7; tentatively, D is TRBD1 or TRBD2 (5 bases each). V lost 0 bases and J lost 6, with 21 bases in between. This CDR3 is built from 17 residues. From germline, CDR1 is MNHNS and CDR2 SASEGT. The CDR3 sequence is CASSEALIRGVKGEQYF. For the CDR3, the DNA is TGTGCCAGCAGTGAAGCGTTAATTCGAGGGGTGAAAGGCGAGCAGTACTTC.

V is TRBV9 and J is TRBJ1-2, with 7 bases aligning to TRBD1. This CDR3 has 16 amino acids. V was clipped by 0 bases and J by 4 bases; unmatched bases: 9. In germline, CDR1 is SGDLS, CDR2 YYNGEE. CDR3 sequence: CASSVDPSQGGYGYTF. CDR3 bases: TGTGCCAGCAGCGTAGATCCCTCTCAGGGGGGCTATGGCTACACCTTC.

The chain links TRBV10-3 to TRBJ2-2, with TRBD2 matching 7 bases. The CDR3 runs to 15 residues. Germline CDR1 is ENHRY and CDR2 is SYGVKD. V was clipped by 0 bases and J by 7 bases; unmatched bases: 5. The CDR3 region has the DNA TGTGCCATCAGTGAGTCGGGAGGGCACGGCGGGGAGCTGTTTTTT. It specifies CAISESGGHGGELFF.